This T cell receptor beta chain was observed in a study of blood T cell repertoires in COVID-19. Study overall: Samples taken during acute and convalescent COVID-19 were collected in the United States, Italy and Spain.

Ages ranged from roughly 18 to 100 years, with residence in some 25 US areas. Clinical history reported by participants formed the basis on which cohorts were assigned. As handled by the study authors: Researchers report that nucleated cell counts were estimated from reference gene primer amplification. Assay used: immunoSEQ multiplex PCR; TCRdb lists only in-frame clones, some missing. That table furnishes V, J and clone size, whereas the DNA furnished D and trimming. The sample carries a few hundred thousand clones, roughly nine tenths recorded once. This TCR was sampled from a woman aged 25 to 45 who had recovered from COVID-19. Material: PBMCs or T cells enriched from blood (not recorded which).

The DNA of the CDR3 is TGCGCCAGCAGCCAGGGACAGAAGGCCGGGGAGCTGTTTTTT. Protein product: CASSQGQKAGELFF. The chain uses TRBV5-1 and TRBJ2-2; TRBD1 agrees at 7 bases. Germline CDR1 SGHRS, CDR2 YFSETQ. With 4 bases clipped from V and 6 bases from J, the junction kept 6 bases outside the gene matches. This CDR3 contains 14 residues.